This T cell receptor (beta chain) was documented in a study of beta chain features in type 1 diabetes. The length of the CDR3 is 14 residues. Trimming shortened V by 0 bases and J by 6 bases, and 9 bases separated the two germline ends. Germline CDR1 and CDR2: MGHRA and YSYEKL. Study results and limitations: Relative to healthy donors, patients appeared to have naive, central memory and Treg TCRB repertoires that were more similar.

CD45RO/CCR7/CD25/CD127/CD95/CD27 sorting isolated CD4+ naive, central memory, regulatory and stem cell-like memory cells. The authors reverse transcribed all of the isolated RNA, so sequencing captured expressed TCRB transcripts. Sequencing used immunoSEQ multiplex PCR; TCRdb keeps in-frame clones, though not all of them. The sample records 300,000 to 350,000 clones, around 19% being singletons. The table lists this clone with a few counts. Its antigen is still unknown. Sample: naive CD4+ T cells from blood. The TCR sequence derives from a woman aged 18-29 years in good health. This sequence joins TRBV4-1 and TRBJ1-5; D unresolved. CDR3 sequence: CASSQDYRVQPQHF. CDR3 sequence (DNA): TGCGCCAGCAGCCAAGATTATCGGGTTCAGCCCCAGCATTTT.